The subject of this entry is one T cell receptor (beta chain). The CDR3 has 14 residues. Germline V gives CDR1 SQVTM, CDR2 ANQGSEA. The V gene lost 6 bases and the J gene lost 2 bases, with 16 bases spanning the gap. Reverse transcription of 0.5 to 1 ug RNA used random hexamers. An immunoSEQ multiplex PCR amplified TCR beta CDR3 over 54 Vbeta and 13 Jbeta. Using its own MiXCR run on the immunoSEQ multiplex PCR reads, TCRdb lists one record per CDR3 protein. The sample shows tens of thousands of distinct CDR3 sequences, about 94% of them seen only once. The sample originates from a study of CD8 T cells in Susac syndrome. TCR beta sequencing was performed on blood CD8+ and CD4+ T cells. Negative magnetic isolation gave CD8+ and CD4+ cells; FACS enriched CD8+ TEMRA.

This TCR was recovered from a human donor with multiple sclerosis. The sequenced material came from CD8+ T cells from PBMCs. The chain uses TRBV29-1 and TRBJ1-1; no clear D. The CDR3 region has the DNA TGCAGCGTGTACGGGGAAGGGATAAACACTGAAGCTTTCTTT. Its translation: CSVYGEGINTEAFF.